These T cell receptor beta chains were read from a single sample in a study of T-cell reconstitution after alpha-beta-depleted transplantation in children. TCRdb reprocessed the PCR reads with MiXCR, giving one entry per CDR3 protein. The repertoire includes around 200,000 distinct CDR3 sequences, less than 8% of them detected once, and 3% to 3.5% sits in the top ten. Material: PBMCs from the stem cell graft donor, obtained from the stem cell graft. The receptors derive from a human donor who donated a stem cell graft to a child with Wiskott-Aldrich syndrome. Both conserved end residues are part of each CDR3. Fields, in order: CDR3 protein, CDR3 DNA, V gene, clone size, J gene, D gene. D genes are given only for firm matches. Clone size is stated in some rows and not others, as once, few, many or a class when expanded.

CDR3: CASSPLRQVNQPQHF
DNA: TGCGCCAGCAGCCCCCTAAGGCAGGTGAATCAGCCCCAGCATTTT
V: TRBV4-1
size: few
J: TRBJ1-5
D: .

CDR3: CASSFSLGTYNEQFF
DNA: TGTGCCAGCAGCTTCAGTCTCGGTACCTACAATGAGCAGTTCTTC
V: TRBV11-3
size: .
J: TRBJ2-1
D: .

CDR3: CASSARQGWVKRYAEAFF
DNA: TGTGCCAGCAGCGCTCGACAGGGGTGGGTAAAGAGGTATGCTGAAGCTTTCTTT
V: TRBV21-1
size: many
J: TRBJ1-1
D: .

CDR3: CASSFSVTSYNEQFF
DNA: TGTGCCAGCAGCTTTAGCGTTACCTCCTACAATGAGCAGTTCTTC
V: TRBV7-2
size: many
J: TRBJ2-1
D: .

CDR3: CASSAVGQGANQWYNEQFF
DNA: TGTGCCAGCTCAGCGGTGGGGCAGGGGGCCAATCAATGGTACAATGAGCAGTTCTTC
V: TRBV18
size: few
J: TRBJ2-1
D: TRBD1

CDR3: CASSLLSGLRRGNTEAFF
DNA: TGCGCCAGCAGCTTGCTGTCGGGGCTTAGGCGGGGGAACACTGAAGCTTTCTTT
V: TRBV5-1
size: .
J: TRBJ1-1
D: .

CDR3: CASSLVRVSGELFF
DNA: TGTGCCAGCAGCTTAGTACGGGTTTCCGGGGAGCTGTTTTTT
V: TRBV7-2
size: many
J: TRBJ2-2
D: .

CDR3: CASSFPGQGQFF
DNA: TGCGCCAGCAGCTTTCCGGGACAGGGGCAGTTCTTC
V: TRBV5-1
size: few
J: TRBJ2-1
D: TRBD1

CDR3: CSASSRGATEAFF
DNA: TGCAGTGCTAGTTCAAGGGGGGCCACTGAAGCTTTCTTT
V: TRBV20-1
size: many
J: TRBJ1-1
D: .

CDR3: CASSVHPNTGELFF
DNA: TGTGCCAGCAGTGTGCATCCGAACACCGGGGAGCTGTTTTTT
V: TRBV28
size: many
J: TRBJ2-2
D: .

CDR3: CASSSNSPGKNYGYTF
DNA: TGTGCCAGCAGCTCCAATTCCCCGGGGAAAAACTATGGCTACACCTTC
V: TRBV7-9
size: few
J: TRBJ1-2
D: .

CDR3: CAISESSSVHEQYF
DNA: TGTGCCATCAGTGAGTCTAGTAGCGTCCACGAGCAGTACTTC
V: TRBV10-3
size: many
J: TRBJ2-7
D: .

CDR3: CASRYTGGGDQPQHF
DNA: TGTGCCAGCAGATATACAGGGGGCGGTGATCAGCCCCAGCATTTT
V: TRBV6-5
size: many
J: TRBJ1-5
D: TRBD1

CDR3: CAIKTGDTEAFF
DNA: TGTGCCATCAAGACAGGGGACACTGAAGCTTTCTTT
V: TRBV10-3
size: many
J: TRBJ1-1
D: TRBD1

CDR3: CASSDRGQVTEAFF
DNA: TGTGCCAGCAGTGACAGGGGGCAGGTCACTGAAGCTTTCTTT
V: TRBV11-2
size: many
J: TRBJ1-1
D: TRBD1

CDR3: CASSYSGASYEQYF
DNA: TGTGCCAGCAGTTACTCGGGAGCCTCCTACGAGCAGTACTTC
V: TRBV6-5
size: many
J: TRBJ2-7
D: .

CDR3: CASSLGVAGTNEQYF
DNA: TGTGCCAGCAGCTTAGGGGTAGCGGGAACAAACGAGCAGTACTTC
V: TRBV7-2
size: .
J: TRBJ2-7
D: TRBD2

CDR3: CASSLVHMEELFF
DNA: TGTGCCAGCAGCTTAGTCCATATGGAGGAGCTGTTTTTT
V: TRBV7-2
size: many
J: TRBJ2-2
D: .

CDR3: CASSQGSQTLNTEAFF
DNA: TGCGCCAGCAGCCAAGGGAGCCAAACATTGAACACTGAAGCTTTCTTT
V: TRBV4-1
size: few
J: TRBJ1-1
D: .

CDR3: CASSRNEPGQGGSEQYF
DNA: TGCGCCAGCAGCCGAAATGAACCGGGACAGGGTGGTTCCGAGCAGTACTTC
V: TRBV5-1
size: .
J: TRBJ2-7
D: TRBD1

CDR3: CSARVDVGGEKLFF
DNA: TGCAGTGCTAGAGTGGACGTAGGAGGAGAAAAACTGTTTTTT
V: TRBV20-1
size: many
J: TRBJ1-4
D: .

CDR3: CASSIYGDSNQPQHF
DNA: TGTGCCAGTAGTATTTATGGGGATAGCAATCAGCCCCAGCATTTT
V: TRBV19
size: .
J: TRBJ1-5
D: .

CDR3: CATGGRRDSYSNQPQHF
DNA: TGTGCCACAGGGGGGAGAAGGGACAGTTATAGCAATCAGCCCCAGCATTTT
V: TRBV6-2/TRBV6-3
size: few
J: TRBJ1-5
D: TRBD1

CDR3: CSAAPYSGGSYEQYF
DNA: TGCAGTGCCGCCCCGTATAGCGGGGGGTCCTACGAGCAGTACTTC
V: TRBV20-1
size: many
J: TRBJ2-7
D: TRBD2

CDR3: CASSQRAGEKLFF
DNA: TGCGCCAGCAGCCAAAGGGCGGGGGAGAAACTGTTTTTT
V: TRBV4-3
size: many
J: TRBJ1-4
D: .

CDR3: CASSPILGGEKLFF
DNA: TGTGCCAGCAGTCCAATCTTAGGAGGTGAAAAACTGTTTTTT
V: TRBV27
size: few
J: TRBJ1-4
D: .

CDR3: CSASRGEDQPQHF
DNA: TGCAGTGCCTCCCGGGGAGAAGATCAGCCCCAGCATTTT
V: TRBV20-1
size: many
J: TRBJ1-5
D: .

CDR3: CASSPGGINQPQHF
DNA: TGCGCCAGCAGCCCAGGCGGGATTAATCAGCCCCAGCATTTT
V: TRBV5-1
size: many
J: TRBJ1-5
D: .

CDR3: CASSLGATSTEKLFF
DNA: TGTGCCAGCAGCTTAGGGGCGACAAGTACTGAAAAACTGTTTTTT
V: TRBV7-9
size: many
J: TRBJ1-4
D: .

CDR3: CASRSQGNTEAFF
DNA: TGTGCCAGCAGATCCCAGGGGAACACTGAAGCTTTCTTT
V: TRBV7-9
size: once
J: TRBJ1-1
D: .

CDR3: CASSSTGSSYNEQFF
DNA: TGTGCCAGCAGTTCGACAGGGAGCTCCTACAATGAGCAGTTCTTC
V: TRBV28
size: many
J: TRBJ2-1
D: TRBD1

CDR3: CSAPGLAEWNEQFF
DNA: TGCAGTGCCCCGGGACTAGCGGAGTGGAATGAGCAGTTCTTC
V: TRBV20-1
size: many
J: TRBJ2-1
D: TRBD2

CDR3: CASSPNEGVGGYTF
DNA: TGTGCCAGCAGCCCCAATGAGGGGGTAGGTGGCTACACCTTC
V: TRBV28
size: many
J: TRBJ1-2
D: .

CDR3: CASILAGGPGETQYF
DNA: TGTGCCAGCATTCTAGCGGGAGGGCCTGGAGAGACCCAGTACTTC
V: TRBV7-9
size: many
J: TRBJ2-5
D: TRBD2

CDR3: CASSFGDSQPQHF
DNA: TGTGCCAGCAGTTTTGGGGATAGTCAGCCCCAGCATTTT
V: TRBV12-3/TRBV12-4
size: many
J: TRBJ1-5
D: .

CDR3: CASSQGKNQPQHF
DNA: TGTGCCAGCTCCCAGGGAAAAAATCAGCCCCAGCATTTT
V: TRBV12-3/TRBV12-4
size: .
J: TRBJ1-5
D: .

CDR3: CASSGPGASWTF
DNA: TGCGCCAGCAGTGGCCCCGGGGCCTCCTGGACCTTC
V: TRBV10-2
size: few
J: TRBJ1-2
D: .

CDR3: CASSQGWGTAFEAFF
DNA: TGTGCCAGCAGCCAAGGTTGGGGGACCGCCTTTGAAGCTTTCTTT
V: TRBV3-1
size: many
J: TRBJ1-1
D: .

CDR3: CAARGRLADTQYF
DNA: TGTGCCGCGCGGGGTCGGCTAGCGGATACGCAGTATTTT
V: TRBV10-3
size: many
J: TRBJ2-3
D: .

CDR3: CASSLVTGKSIQYF
DNA: TGTGCCAGCAGCTTAGTGACAGGGAAAAGCATTCAGTACTTC
V: TRBV7-8
size: many
J: TRBJ2-4
D: TRBD1